The 6 T cell receptor beta chains below come from one sample, sequenced in a study of regulatory T cells in long-lasting Graves disease. Researchers made TCR beta libraries by using iRepertoire HTBI primers and running Arm-PCR on CDR3 regions. TCRdb processed the multiplex PCR reads anew with MiXCR; each CDR3 protein has one entry. The sample shows 440,000 or so distinct CDR3 sequences, 14% to 15% of them seen only once. Specified time point: newly diagnosed GD, antithyroid drugs for less than 3 months. The TCR library used RNA extracted from PBMCs. The same data also went into a second study, on T cells in Graves' hyperthyroidism and ophthalmopathy.

The sequencing used peripheral blood mononuclear cells (PBMCs), collected at new diagnosis, from a patient treated with antithyroid drugs. The origin of the receptors is a woman between 25 and 40 years old with Graves disease.

This clonotype was observed a handful of times. The chain uses TRBV5-5 and TRBJ1-3; no clear D gene. The CDR3 has 15 residues. Germline loops: CDR1 SGHKS, CDR2 YYEKEE (reference sequence). V lost 0 bases and J 0 bases, leaving 7 bases between the germline ends. CDR3 in amino acids: CASSLAVSSGNTIYF. The CDR3 DNA reads TGTGCCAGCAGCTTGGCGGTGAGCTCTGGAAACACCATATATTTT.

The chain joins TRBV15 to TRBJ2-2; 9 bases map to TRBD2. The V and J ends lost 0 bases and 5 bases, in that order; junction bases with no gene match: 16. CDR3 length: 20 residues. CDR1 and CDR2 (germline): LNHNV, YYDKDF (reference sequence). CDR3 sequence: CATSRDPGDGGLASTGELFF. CDR3 sequence (DNA): TGTGCCACCAGCAGAGATCCTGGTGACGGAGGACTAGCGTCTACCGGGGAGCTGTTTTTT.

The chain carries TRBV20-1 and TRBJ2-6, with D possibly TRBD1 on 6 matching bases. The germline V and J ends were trimmed by 6 bases and 7 bases, with 19 bases remaining between them. The CDR3 is 15 residues long. Germline V CDR1 and CDR2: DFQATT, SNEGSKA (reference sequence). The DNA for the CDR3 is TGCAGTGCCACTGTGGGAGCACAGGGTGCCAACGTCCTGACTTTC. This codes for CSATVGAQGANVLTF.

This clonotype was seen repeatedly, ten times or more. This sequence joins TRBV30 and TRBJ2-2, with a possible D match to TRBD2 (6 bases). The CDR3 consists of 15 residues. Germline V lookup: CDR1 GTSNPN, CDR2 SVGIG (reference sequence). The ends were cut back, 3 bases at V and 0 bases at J, with 11 bases in the middle. CDR3 region: CAWSLGTSNTGELFF. CDR3 bases: TGTGCCTGGAGCTTAGGGACTTCGAACACCGGGGAGCTGTTTTTT. The full variable domain, in which reference TRBV30 and TRBJ2-2 provide the parts outside the CDR3, is SQTIHQWPATLVQPVGSPLSLECTVEGTSNPNLYWYRQAAGRGLQLLFYSVGIGQISSEVPQNLSASRPQDRQFILSSKKLLLSDSGFYLCAWSLGTSNTGELFFGEGSRLTVL.

This clonotype was seen at least ten times. The chain joins TRBV11-1 to TRBJ1-1; TRBD1 matches 8 bases. Germline V gene lookup returns CDR1 SGHAT and CDR2 FQDESV (reference sequence). The V gene end was trimmed by 3 bases and the J gene end by 5 bases; junction bases not matched to a gene: 2. This CDR3 is built from 13 residues. This CDR3 reads CASSLTGVTEAFF. The CDR3 nucleotides read TGTGCCAGCAGCTTGACAGGGGTTACTGAAGCTTTCTTT.

This clonotype showed up just a few times. The chain employs TRBV5-6 and TRBJ2-1, with D perhaps assigned TRBD1 or TRBD2 (6 bases each). Trimming removed 5 bases from V and 9 bases from J, with 15 bases in between. The germline V gene has CDR1 SGHDT and CDR2 YYEEEE. CDR3 length equals 13 residues. CDR3 amino acids: CASRRRGYAEQFF. The CDR3 bases are TGTGCCAGCAGGAGGAGGGGGTACGCTGAGCAGTTCTTC.